The rows below give T cell receptor beta chains drawn from one sample of a study of blood T cell repertoires in COVID-19. The protocol was immunoSEQ multiplex PCR, while the TCRdb copy is restricted to in-frame clones and leaves out a portion. Of about 140,000 clones listed, 75% to 80% are singletons. The sequenced sample consisted of PBMCs or T cells enriched from blood (not recorded which). These receptors originate from a woman between 50 and 59 years old who had recovered from COVID-19. CDR3s include the opening cysteine and the closing phenylalanine or tryptophan. The D gene is left open where the match is weak. The size entry is marked missing in some rows and otherwise reads once, few, many or a size class.

CDR3: CASSLQGIEGYTF
DNA: TGCGCCAGCAGCTTACAGGGGATCGAGGGCTACACCTTC
V: TRBV5-1
J: TRBJ1-2
D: TRBD1
size: -
length: 13

CDR3: CASSPQGSDSQPQHF
DNA: TGTGCCAGTAGCCCCCAGGGCTCGGATAGCCAGCCCCAGCATTTT
V: TRBV19
J: TRBJ1-5
D: -
size: -
length: 15

CDR3: CASSESRTSGRYEQYF
DNA: TGCGCCAGCAGTGAGTCGAGGACTAGCGGGAGGTACGAGCAGTACTTC
V: TRBV10-2
J: TRBJ2-7
D: TRBD2
size: -
length: 16

CDR3: CASSQGAQETQYF
DNA: TGTGCCAGCAGCCAAGGGGCCCAAGAGACCCAGTACTTC
V: TRBV3-1/TRBV3-2
J: TRBJ2-5
D: -
size: -
length: 13

CDR3: CASSQDKSRADSASSLHF
DNA: TGCGCCAGCAGCCAAGACAAATCGAGGGCGGACTCTGCTTCGTCCCTCCACTTT
V: TRBV4-1
J: TRBJ1-6
D: -
size: few
length: 18

CDR3: CASGLGLEAFF
DNA: TGTGCCAGCGGGCTGGGCCTGGAAGCTTTCTTT
V: TRBV11-3
J: TRBJ1-1
D: -
size: -
length: 11

CDR3: CARSGRHYEQYF
DNA: TGCGCACGGAGCGGGAGGCACTACGAGCAGTACTTC
V: TRBV10-1
J: TRBJ2-7
D: TRBD2
size: -
length: 12

CDR3: CSVRPGQQYF
DNA: TGCAGTGTTCGACCGGGACAGCAGTATTTT
V: TRBV20-1
J: TRBJ2-3
D: -
size: -
length: 10

CDR3: CASSLGPPGEGKQFF
DNA: TGTGCCAGCAGCTTAGGCCCCCCGGGGGAAGGGAAGCAGTTCTTC
V: TRBV11-2
J: TRBJ2-1
D: -
size: -
length: 15

CDR3: CASSYSSGTLSSYNEQFF
DNA: TGTGCCAGCAGTTACTCCTCCGGGACTCTGAGCTCCTACAATGAGCAGTTCTTC
V: TRBV27
J: TRBJ2-1
D: -
size: -
length: 18

CDR3: CASSSKGEQFF
DNA: TGTGCCAGCAGCTCCAAGGGGGAGCAGTTCTTC
V: TRBV4-2
J: TRBJ2-1
D: -
size: -
length: 11

CDR3: CASSAAGQVVSPLHF
DNA: TGTGCCAGCAGCGCAGCGGGACAGGTGGTTTCACCCCTCCACTTT
V: TRBV9
J: TRBJ1-6
D: TRBD1
size: -
length: 15

CDR3: CASGWAGGRQPQHF
DNA: TGTGCCAGCGGGTGGGCAGGGGGCCGTCAGCCCCAGCATTTT
V: TRBV2
J: TRBJ1-5
D: TRBD1
size: -
length: 14

CDR3: CASSPDSRQETQYF
DNA: TGCGCCAGCAGCCCGGACAGCAGACAAGAGACCCAGTACTTC
V: TRBV5-1
J: TRBJ2-5
D: -
size: -
length: 14

CDR3: CASSAGRGTNYGYTF
DNA: TGTGCCAGCAGCGCAGGACGGGGGACTAACTATGGCTACACCTTC
V: TRBV7-9
J: TRBJ1-2
D: -
size: -
length: 15

CDR3: CASSLNSYNSPLHF
DNA: TGTGCCAGCAGCTTAAACAGTTATAATTCACCCCTCCACTTT
V: TRBV5-5
J: TRBJ1-6
D: -
size: -
length: 14

CDR3: CASNERSSYNSPLHF
DNA: TGTGCCAGCAACGAGCGTAGCTCCTATAATTCACCCCTCCACTTT
V: TRBV2
J: TRBJ1-6
D: -
size: -
length: 15

CDR3: CSASPRQGISEAFF
DNA: TGCAGTGCTAGTCCGCGGCAGGGAATCTCTGAGGCTTTCTTT
V: TRBV20-1
J: TRBJ1-1
D: -
size: -
length: 14

CDR3: CASSLTGTAYGYTF
DNA: TGTGCCAGCAGTTTAACCGGGACAGCCTATGGCTACACCTTC
V: TRBV28
J: TRBJ1-2
D: TRBD1
size: -
length: 14

CDR3: CASSQEWGGYTF
DNA: TGCGCCAGCAGCCAAGAGTGGGGCGGCTACACCTTC
V: TRBV4-1
J: TRBJ1-2
D: -
size: few
length: 12

CDR3: CASSPGQGKDSPLHF
DNA: TGTGCCAGCAGCCCTGGACAGGGGAAGGATTCACCCCTCCACTTT
V: TRBV9
J: TRBJ1-6
D: TRBD1
size: -
length: 15

CDR3: CSAGDWSEQYF
DNA: TGCAGCGCTGGCGATTGGAGCGAGCAGTACTTC
V: TRBV29-1
J: TRBJ2-7
D: -
size: -
length: 11

CDR3: CASSVVNSYGYTF
DNA: TGTGCCAGCAGCGTAGTGAACAGCTATGGCTACACCTTC
V: TRBV9
J: TRBJ1-2
D: -
size: few
length: 13

CDR3: CASSDRENTEAFF
DNA: TGCGCCAGCAGCGACAGGGAGAACACTGAAGCTTTCTTT
V: TRBV5-1
J: TRBJ1-1
D: TRBD1
size: many
length: 13

CDR3: CASSFTGTGELFF
DNA: TGCGCCAGCAGCTTTACAGGGACCGGGGAGCTGTTTTTT
V: TRBV5-1
J: TRBJ2-2
D: -
size: -
length: 13

CDR3: CASSSDIWAEKLFF
DNA: TGTGCCAGCAGCTCGGACATTTGGGCTGAAAAACTGTTTTTT
V: TRBV7-9
J: TRBJ1-4
D: -
size: -
length: 14

CDR3: CASSLGTGEDTIYF
DNA: TGTGCCAGCAGCTTAGGGACAGGAGAAGACACCATATATTTT
V: TRBV7-6
J: TRBJ1-3
D: TRBD1
size: many
length: 14

CDR3: CASSSTSGSYNEQFF
DNA: TGTGCCAGCAGCTCGACTAGCGGATCCTACAATGAGCAGTTCTTC
V: TRBV6-5
J: TRBJ2-1
D: TRBD2
size: -
length: 15

CDR3: CASSLGQGRKYGYTF
DNA: TGCGCCAGCAGCTTAGGACAGGGTCGGAAATATGGCTACACCTTC
V: TRBV5-1
J: TRBJ1-2
D: TRBD1
size: -
length: 15

CDR3: CASSDTGDSSYEQYF
DNA: TGTGCCAGCAGTGACACCGGGGACAGTTCCTACGAGCAGTACTTC
V: TRBV25-1
J: TRBJ2-7
D: TRBD1
size: -
length: 15

CDR3: CASSVRQGGDSYEQYF
DNA: TGTGCCAGTAGTGTACGACAGGGGGGGGACTCCTACGAGCAGTACTTC
V: TRBV19
J: TRBJ2-7
D: TRBD1
size: many
length: 16

CDR3: CAWATRGDYGYTF
DNA: TGTGCCTGGGCGACGCGGGGGGACTATGGCTACACCTTC
V: TRBV30
J: TRBJ1-2
D: -
size: -
length: 13

CDR3: CASRPRTGRGTEAFF
DNA: TGTGCCAGCAGACCTCGGACAGGGCGGGGCACTGAAGCTTTCTTT
V: TRBV6-5
J: TRBJ1-1
D: TRBD1
size: -
length: 15

CDR3: CASSLSPVETQYF
DNA: TGTGCCAGCAGCTTAAGCCCGGTAGAGACCCAGTACTTC
V: TRBV7-3
J: TRBJ2-5
D: -
size: few
length: 13

CDR3: CASTTGKRRTEAFF
DNA: TGTGCCAGCACCACTGGGAAGAGGAGGACTGAAGCTTTCTTT
V: TRBV6-5
J: TRBJ1-1
D: -
size: -
length: 14

CDR3: CSVGGDDRGNEKLFF
DNA: TGCAGCGTTGGGGGTGACGACAGGGGGAATGAAAAACTGTTTTTT
V: TRBV29-1
J: TRBJ1-4
D: TRBD1
size: -
length: 15

CDR3: CASRSPVPEDYEQYF
DNA: TGTGCCAGCCGATCTCCCGTCCCTGAGGACTACGAGCAGTACTTC
V: TRBV21-1
J: TRBJ2-7
D: -
size: -
length: 15

CDR3: CSVVSGFGGNQPQHF
DNA: TGCAGCGTCGTATCTGGGTTCGGAGGCAATCAGCCCCAGCATTTT
V: TRBV29-1
J: TRBJ1-5
D: -
size: -
length: 15

CDR3: CASSFSTGAEAFF
DNA: TGTGCCAGCAGTTTTTCGACAGGGGCTGAAGCTTTCTTT
V: TRBV28
J: TRBJ1-1
D: TRBD1
size: -
length: 13

CDR3: CATSDLGGSGYTF
DNA: TGTGCCACCAGTGATTTAGGAGGGTCTGGCTACACCTTC
V: TRBV24-1
J: TRBJ1-2
D: -
size: -
length: 13

CDR3: CASSWGPSGNTIYF
DNA: TGTGCCAGCAGCTGGGGCCCCTCTGGAAACACCATATATTTT
V: TRBV7-2
J: TRBJ1-3
D: -
size: -
length: 14

CDR3: CASRRQGANTEAFF
DNA: TGTGCCAGCAGGCGACAGGGTGCTAACACTGAAGCTTTCTTT
V: TRBV7-9
J: TRBJ1-1
D: TRBD1
size: -
length: 14

CDR3: CASSPPMIAGGPGEQYF
DNA: TGTGCCAGCTCACCACCGATGATAGCGGGAGGGCCGGGGGAGCAGTACTTC
V: TRBV18
J: TRBJ2-7
D: TRBD2
size: -
length: 17

CDR3: CASTGTGDPSRANVLTF
DNA: TGCGCCAGCACCGGGACAGGGGATCCTAGTAGGGCCAACGTCCTGACTTTC
V: TRBV5-1
J: TRBJ2-6
D: TRBD1
size: -
length: 17

CDR3: CASSDRGYGYTF
DNA: TGTGCCAGCAGTGACAGGGGGTACGGCTACACCTTC
V: TRBV6-4
J: TRBJ1-2
D: -
size: -
length: 12

CDR3: CASTVLGGNEQFF
DNA: TGTGCCAGTACCGTATTGGGGGGCAATGAGCAGTTCTTC
V: TRBV19
J: TRBJ2-1
D: -
size: -
length: 13

CDR3: CASSQALGQGTEAFF
DNA: TGTGCCAGCAGCCAGGCTTTAGGGCAGGGCACTGAAGCTTTCTTT
V: TRBV7-8
J: TRBJ1-1
D: -
size: -
length: 15

CDR3: CSASIGSTDTQYF
DNA: TGCAGTGCTAGTATCGGGAGCACAGATACGCAGTATTTT
V: TRBV20-1
J: TRBJ2-3
D: -
size: few
length: 13

CDR3: CASSLGGQGGYEQYF
DNA: TGTGCCAGCAGCTTAGGAGGACAGGGCGGCTACGAGCAGTACTTC
V: TRBV7-6
J: TRBJ2-7
D: TRBD1
size: -
length: 15

CDR3: CASSEARGTGGYTF
DNA: TGTGCCAGCAGTGAAGCGCGGGGTACGGGGGGCTACACCTTC
V: TRBV2
J: TRBJ1-2
D: -
size: -
length: 14

CDR3: CASSLSAGVGYEQYF
DNA: TGTGCCAGCAGTTTATCGGCCGGGGTGGGATACGAGCAGTACTTC
V: TRBV27
J: TRBJ2-7
D: -
size: -
length: 15

CDR3: CASTASGQAYEQYF
DNA: TGTGCCAGTACCGCCTCTGGGCAGGCTTACGAGCAGTACTTC
V: TRBV19
J: TRBJ2-7
D: -
size: -
length: 14

CDR3: CASSFSGLSNQPQHF
DNA: TGTGCCAGCAGCTTTTCAGGGTTAAGCAATCAGCCCCAGCATTTT
V: TRBV11-2
J: TRBJ1-5
D: -
size: -
length: 15

CDR3: CASSPRPRPMNTEAFF
DNA: TGTGCCAGCTCACCACGACCGAGGCCTATGAACACTGAAGCTTTCTTT
V: TRBV18
J: TRBJ1-1
D: -
size: -
length: 16

CDR3: CASSSGQGDQPQHF
DNA: TGTGCCAGCAGCTCGGGACAGGGCGACCAGCCCCAGCATTTT
V: TRBV7-3
J: TRBJ1-5
D: TRBD1
size: once
length: 14